These 14 T cell receptor beta chains originate from one sample sequenced in a study of monozygotic twins with inflammatory bowel disease. TCRdb reworked the 5' RACE reads into one entry per CDR3 protein, no DNA. This sample carries around 370,000 distinct CDR3 sequences, with just over 2.5% going to the ten biggest clones. Sequences were obtained from blood. These receptors were taken from a human donor with ulcerative colitis or Crohn's disease, or a healthy co-twin of an affected twin (not recorded which).

The rearrangement joins TRBV4-1 to TRBJ2-3; TCRdb outputs TRBD2, but without DNA this stays unchecked. CDR3 size: 17 residues. CDR1 and CDR2 from the germline V gene are MGHRA and YSYEKL. The CDR3 spells CASSPSQAGGYPDTQYF.

The chain employs TRBV6-5 and TRBJ2-7; TCRdb's D call of TRBD1 is untestable without DNA. The CDR3 runs 12 residues. The germline V gene encodes CDR1 MNHEY and CDR2 SVGAGI. Here the CDR3 reads CASRPDRYEQYF.

CDR3 in amino acids: CSARRQPGTDTQYF. The chain recombines TRBV20-1 with TRBJ2-3. CDR1 is DFQATT, CDR2 SNEGSKA, per germline (reference sequence). This CDR3 contains 14 residues.

V gene TRBV4-2 combines with J gene TRBJ2-2; no DNA is available, so the TRBD2 call from TCRdb remains unchecked. Germline V lookup: CDR1 LGHNA, CDR2 YNFKEQ. The CDR3 has 16 amino acids. The CDR3 here is CASSPTQGLLSGELFF.

V usage is TRBV2 and J usage is TRBJ1-1; TCRdb outputs TRBD1, but without DNA this stays unchecked. The CDR3 covers 13 residues. Germline loops: CDR1 SNHLY, CDR2 FYNNEI. The CDR3 here is CASGRGGNTEAFF. The full variable domain, completed using reference TRBV2 and TRBJ1-1, is EPEVTQTPSHQVTQMGQEVILRCVPISNHLYFYWYRQILGQKVEFLVSFYNNEISEKSEIFDDQFSVERPDGSNFTLKIRSTKLEDSAMYFCASGRGGNTEAFFGQGTRLTVV.

The chain uses TRBV7-6 and TRBJ2-1; TCRdb's D call, TRBD1, is unchecked because there is no DNA. Germline V gene sequence: CDR1 SGHVS, CDR2 FNYEAQ. This CDR3 is 16 amino acids long. The CDR3 spells CASSSRVPGPRIEQFF.

The chain joins TRBV7-2 to TRBJ2-7; TCRdb returns TRBD2, unconfirmable since there is no DNA. CDR3 length: 15 amino acids. Germline values: CDR1 SGHTA, CDR2 FQGNSA. CDR3: CASSPSTAVPYEQYF.

The chain couples TRBV5-1 to TRBJ2-5. The CDR3 extends over 15 amino acids. CDR1 and CDR2 (germline): SGHRS, YFSETQ. The CDR3 region is CASSLISQNKETQYF.

The rearrangement links TRBV20-1 to TRBJ2-1; TCRdb's D call, TRBD1, is unchecked because there is no DNA. The CDR3 consists of 16 residues. In germline, CDR1 is DFQATT, CDR2 SNEGSKA (reference sequence). The CDR3 is CSARDLGQGAYNEQFF.

The CDR3 spells CASSLESADEQYF. This chain links TRBV5-1 with TRBJ2-7. The CDR3 length is 13 residues. Germline values: CDR1 SGHRS, CDR2 YFSETQ.

The rearrangement uses TRBV28 and TRBJ2-1; TCRdb indicates TRBD2, and absent DNA this call remains unverified. The CDR3 extends over 14 amino acids. The germline V gene encodes CDR1 MDHEN and CDR2 SYDVKM. CDR3 protein: CASSTHPQNNEQFF.

The chain recombines TRBV4-2 with TRBJ2-1; the TCRdb D gene call, TRBD2, has no DNA to confirm it. CDR1 is LGHNA and CDR2 is YNFKEQ in the germline V gene. The CDR3 has 16 amino acids. CDR3: CASRGLWASGENEQFF.

The gene calls are TRBV4-3 and TRBJ2-7; lacking DNA, the TRBD2 call made by TCRdb goes unchecked. The CDR3 totals 14 residues. Per the germline V gene, CDR1 is LGHNA and CDR2 is YSLEER. CDR3 amino acids: CVSSQEARAYEQYF.

The gene calls are TRBV5-1 and TRBJ2-1. Germline loops: CDR1 SGHRS, CDR2 YFSETQ. This CDR3 has 15 amino acids. CDR3 loop: CASSLGEWPYNEQFF.